Ten or more counts support the clone carrying this TCR beta chain. Its cognate antigen is unknown. TCRdb fed the 5' RACE reads into MiXCR, producing one record per CDR3 protein. The repertoire consists of 75,000 to 85,000 distinct CDR3 sequences, with over 15% occurring once and the leading ten covering roughly 15%. The sample is drawn from a study of neurological immune-mediated disorders. The unsorted libraries were generated from a total of 2 million PBMCs, which had been stored in RNAlater at -80 C. Trimming stripped 6 bases from V and 2 bases from J, with 15 bases between. The CDR3 sequence is 14 residues long. Germline V gene sequence: CDR1 DFQATT, CDR2 SNEGSKA (reference sequence). Points from the study as a whole: Whereas HTLV-1-associated myelopathy showed the most TCR clonal expansion, multiple sclerosis showed the least, with levels below those of healthy controls.

V and J are TRBV20-1 and TRBJ2-3; D is undetermined. The sequencing sample was made of PBMCs. The sequence was obtained from a woman aged 35 to 49 in good health. The CDR3 sequence is CSARPLFTTDTQYF. CDR3 nucleotides: TGCAGTGCCCGCCCCTTATTTACCACAGATACGCAGTATTTT.